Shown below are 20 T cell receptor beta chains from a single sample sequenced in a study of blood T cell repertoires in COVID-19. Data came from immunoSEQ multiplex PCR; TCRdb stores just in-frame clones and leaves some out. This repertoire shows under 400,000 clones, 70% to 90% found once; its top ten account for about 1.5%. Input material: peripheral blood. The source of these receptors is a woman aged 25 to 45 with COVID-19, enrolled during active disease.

In DNA, the CDR3 is TGTGCCAGCAGCTCGAGGACTTTCAGCACAGATACGCAGTATTTT. Amino acid sequence: CASSSRTFSTDTQYF. The rearrangement links TRBV7-9 to TRBJ2-3, with a weak D call TRBD2 (5 bases). The V and J ends lost 4 bases and 0 bases respectively, with 11 bases between them. Germline V gives CDR1 SEHNR, CDR2 FQNEAQ (reference sequence). CDR3 size: 15 residues.

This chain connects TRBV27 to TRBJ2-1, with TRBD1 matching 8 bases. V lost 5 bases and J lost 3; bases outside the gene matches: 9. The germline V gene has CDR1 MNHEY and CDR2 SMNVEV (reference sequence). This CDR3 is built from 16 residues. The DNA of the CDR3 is TGTGCCAGCAGTGGCCTTGGGACAGGCCGCTACAATGAGCAGTTCTTC. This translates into CASSGLGTGRYNEQFF.

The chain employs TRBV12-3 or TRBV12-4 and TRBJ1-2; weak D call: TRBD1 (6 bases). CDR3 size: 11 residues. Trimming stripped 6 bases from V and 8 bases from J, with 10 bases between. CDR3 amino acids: CASSQGSGYTF. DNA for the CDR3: TGTGCCAGCAGCCAGGGGTCCGGCTACACCTTC.

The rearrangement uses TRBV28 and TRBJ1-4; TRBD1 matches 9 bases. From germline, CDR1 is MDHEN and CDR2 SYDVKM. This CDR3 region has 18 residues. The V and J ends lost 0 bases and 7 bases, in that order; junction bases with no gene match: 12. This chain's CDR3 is CASSLWGTGSLYGEKLFF. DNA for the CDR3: TGTGCCAGCAGTTTATGGGGGACAGGGTCCCTTTACGGTGAAAAACTGTTTTTT. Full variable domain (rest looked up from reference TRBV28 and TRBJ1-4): DVKVTQSSRYLVKRTGEKVFLECVQDMDHENMFWYRQDPGLGLRLIYFSYDVKMKEKGDIPEGYSVSREKKERFSLILESASTNQTSMYLCASSLWGTGSLYGEKLFFGSGTQLSVL.

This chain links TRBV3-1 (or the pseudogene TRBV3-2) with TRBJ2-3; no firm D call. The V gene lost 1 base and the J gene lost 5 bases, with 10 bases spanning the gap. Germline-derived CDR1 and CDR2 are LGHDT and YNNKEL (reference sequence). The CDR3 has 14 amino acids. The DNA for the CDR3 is TGTGCCAGCAGCCAAGGAGCCTGCCAAGATACGCAGTATTTT. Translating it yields CASSQGACQDTQYF.

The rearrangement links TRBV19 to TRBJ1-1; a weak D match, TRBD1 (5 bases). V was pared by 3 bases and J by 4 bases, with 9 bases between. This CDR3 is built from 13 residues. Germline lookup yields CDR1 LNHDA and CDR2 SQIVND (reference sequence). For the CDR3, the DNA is TGTGCCAGTAGTATGGGGCCGGCCACTGAAGCTTTCTTT. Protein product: CASSMGPATEAFF.

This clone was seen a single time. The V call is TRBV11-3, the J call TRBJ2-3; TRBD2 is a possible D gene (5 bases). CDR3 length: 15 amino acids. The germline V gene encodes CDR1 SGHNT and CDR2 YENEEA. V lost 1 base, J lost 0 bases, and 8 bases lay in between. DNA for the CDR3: TGTGCCAGCAGCTTAGGTAGCGTTAGCACAGATACGCAGTATTTT. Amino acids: CASSLGSVSTDTQYF.

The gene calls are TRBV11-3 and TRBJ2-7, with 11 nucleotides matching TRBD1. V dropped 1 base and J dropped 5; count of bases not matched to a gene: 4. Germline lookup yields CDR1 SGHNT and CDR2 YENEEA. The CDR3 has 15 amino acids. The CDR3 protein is CASSLGDRGADEQYF. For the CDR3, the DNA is TGTGCCAGCAGCTTAGGGGACAGGGGGGCGGACGAGCAGTACTTC. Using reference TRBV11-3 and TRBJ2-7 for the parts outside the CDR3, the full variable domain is EAGVVQSPRYKIIEKKQPVAFWCNPISGHNTLYWYLQNLGQGPELLIRYENEEAVDDSQLPKDRFSAERLKGVDSTLKIQPAELGDSAVYLCASSLGDRGADEQYFGPGTRLTVT.

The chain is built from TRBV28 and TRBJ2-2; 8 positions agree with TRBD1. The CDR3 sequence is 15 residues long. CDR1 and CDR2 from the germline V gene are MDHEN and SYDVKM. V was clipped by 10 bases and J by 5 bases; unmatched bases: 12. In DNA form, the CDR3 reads TGTGCCACCACGACAGGGGCTGGAAGGACCGGGGAGCTGTTTTTT. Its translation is CATTTGAGRTGELFF.

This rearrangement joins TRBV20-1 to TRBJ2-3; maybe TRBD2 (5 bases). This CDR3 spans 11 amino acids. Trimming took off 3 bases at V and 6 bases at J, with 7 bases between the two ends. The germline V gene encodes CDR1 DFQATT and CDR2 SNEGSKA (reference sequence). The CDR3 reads CSASWEDTQYF. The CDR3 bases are TGCAGTGCTAGTTGGGAGGATACGCAGTATTTT.

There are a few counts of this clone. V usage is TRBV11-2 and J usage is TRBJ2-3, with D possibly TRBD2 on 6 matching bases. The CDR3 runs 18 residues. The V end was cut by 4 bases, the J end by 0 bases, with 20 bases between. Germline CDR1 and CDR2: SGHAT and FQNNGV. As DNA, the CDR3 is TGTGCCAGCAGCTCGAAAGCAGGGACTGGGGGGAGCACAGATACGCAGTATTTT. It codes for CASSSKAGTGGSTDTQYF. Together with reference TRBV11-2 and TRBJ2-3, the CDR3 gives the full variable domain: EAGVAQSPRYKIIEKRQSVAFWCNPISGHATLYWYQQILGQGPKLLIQFQNNGVVDDSQLPKDRFSAERLKGVDSTLKIQPAKLEDSAVYLCASSSKAGTGGSTDTQYFGPGTRLTVL.

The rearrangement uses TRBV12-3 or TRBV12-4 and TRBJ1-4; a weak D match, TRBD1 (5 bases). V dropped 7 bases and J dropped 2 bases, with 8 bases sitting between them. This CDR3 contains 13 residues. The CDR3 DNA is TGTGCCAGCAACGCAGGGACTAATGAAAAACTGTTTTTT. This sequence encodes CASNAGTNEKLFF.

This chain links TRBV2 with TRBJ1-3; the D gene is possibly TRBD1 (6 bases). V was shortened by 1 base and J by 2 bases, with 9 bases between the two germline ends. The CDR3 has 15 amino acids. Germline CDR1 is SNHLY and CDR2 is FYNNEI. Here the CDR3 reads CASSEGNRAGNTIYF. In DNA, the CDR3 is TGTGCCAGCAGTGAAGGAAACAGGGCTGGAAACACCATATATTTT.

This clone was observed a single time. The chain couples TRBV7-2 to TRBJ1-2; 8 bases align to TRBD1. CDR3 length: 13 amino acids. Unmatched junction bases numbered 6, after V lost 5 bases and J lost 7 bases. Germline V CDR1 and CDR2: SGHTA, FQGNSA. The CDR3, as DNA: TGTGCCAGCAGCATGGACAGGGACCGTGGCTACACCTTC. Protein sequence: CASSMDRDRGYTF.

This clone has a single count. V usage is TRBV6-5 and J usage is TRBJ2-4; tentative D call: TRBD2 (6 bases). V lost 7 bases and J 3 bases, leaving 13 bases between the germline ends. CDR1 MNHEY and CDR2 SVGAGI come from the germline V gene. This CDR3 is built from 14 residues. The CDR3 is CASKGDGGKNIQYF. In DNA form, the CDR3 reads TGTGCCAGCAAAGGGGACGGGGGCAAAAACATTCAGTACTTC.

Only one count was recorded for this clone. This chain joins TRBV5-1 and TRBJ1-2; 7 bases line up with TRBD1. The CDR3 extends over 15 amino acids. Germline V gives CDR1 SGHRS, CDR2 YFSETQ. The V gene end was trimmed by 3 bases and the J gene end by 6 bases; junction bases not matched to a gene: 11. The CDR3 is CASSSSGTDFNGYTF. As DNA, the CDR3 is TGCGCCAGCAGCTCATCCGGGACAGACTTTAATGGCTACACCTTC.

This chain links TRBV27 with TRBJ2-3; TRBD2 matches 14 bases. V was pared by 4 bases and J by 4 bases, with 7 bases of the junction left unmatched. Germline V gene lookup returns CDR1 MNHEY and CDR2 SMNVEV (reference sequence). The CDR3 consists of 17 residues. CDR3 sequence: CASSWRTSGGLADTQYF. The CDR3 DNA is TGTGCCAGCAGTTGGCGGACTAGCGGGGGGTTGGCAGATACGCAGTATTTT.

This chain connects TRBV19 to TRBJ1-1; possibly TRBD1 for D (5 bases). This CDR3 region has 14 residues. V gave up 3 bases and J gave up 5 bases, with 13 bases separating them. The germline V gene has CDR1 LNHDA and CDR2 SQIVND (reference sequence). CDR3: CASSMGGGRTEAFF. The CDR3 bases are TGTGCCAGTAGTATGGGCGGGGGAAGAACTGAAGCTTTCTTT.

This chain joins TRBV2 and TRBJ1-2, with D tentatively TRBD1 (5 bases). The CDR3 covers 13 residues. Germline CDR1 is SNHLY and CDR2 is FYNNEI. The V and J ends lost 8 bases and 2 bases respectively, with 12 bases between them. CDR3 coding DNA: TGTGCCAGCGGTCGGGGGGAGAACTATGGCTACACCTTC. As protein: CASGRGENYGYTF. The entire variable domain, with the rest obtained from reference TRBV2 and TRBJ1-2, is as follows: EPEVTQTPSHQVTQMGQEVILRCVPISNHLYFYWYRQILGQKVEFLVSFYNNEISEKSEIFDDQFSVERPDGSNFTLKIRSTKLEDSAMYFCASGRGENYGYTFGSGTRLTVV.

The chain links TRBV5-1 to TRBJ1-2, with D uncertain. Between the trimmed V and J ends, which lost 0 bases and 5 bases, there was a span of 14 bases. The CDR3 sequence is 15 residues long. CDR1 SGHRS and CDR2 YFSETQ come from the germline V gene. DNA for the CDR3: TGCGCCAGCAGCTTGGCGTCTAGAGGGTTTTATGGCTACACCTTC. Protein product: CASSLASRGFYGYTF.